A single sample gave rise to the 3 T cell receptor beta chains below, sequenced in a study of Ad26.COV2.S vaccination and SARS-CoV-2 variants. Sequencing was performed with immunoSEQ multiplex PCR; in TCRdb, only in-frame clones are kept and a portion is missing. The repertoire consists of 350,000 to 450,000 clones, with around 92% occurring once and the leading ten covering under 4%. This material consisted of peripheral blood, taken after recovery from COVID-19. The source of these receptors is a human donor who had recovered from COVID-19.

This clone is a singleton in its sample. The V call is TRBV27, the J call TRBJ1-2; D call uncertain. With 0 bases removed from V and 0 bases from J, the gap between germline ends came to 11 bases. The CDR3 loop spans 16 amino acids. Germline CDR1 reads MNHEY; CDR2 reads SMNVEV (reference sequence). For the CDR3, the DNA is TGTGCCAGCAGTTTATCGTTCGGGCTCTCTAACTATGGCTACACCTTC. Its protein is CASSLSFGLSNYGYTF.

CDR3 sequence reads: CASSVDGLPVYNEQFF. The CDR3 coding sequence is TGTGCCAGCAGCGTAGATGGACTACCCGTCTACAATGAGCAGTTCTTC. The chain uses TRBV9 and TRBJ2-1; possible D gene TRBD2, 6 bases. Germline CDR1 and CDR2: SGDLS and YYNGEE. Trimming removed 0 bases from V and 3 bases from J, with 13 bases in between. This CDR3 region has 16 residues.

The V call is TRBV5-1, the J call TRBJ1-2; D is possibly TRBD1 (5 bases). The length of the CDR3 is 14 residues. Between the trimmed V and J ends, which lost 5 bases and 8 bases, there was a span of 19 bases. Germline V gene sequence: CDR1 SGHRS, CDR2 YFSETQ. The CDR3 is CASRIGAQDNGYTF. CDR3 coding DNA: TGCGCCAGCAGGATAGGGGCGCAGGACAACGGCTACACCTTC.